The T cell receptor (beta chain) described here comes from a study of blood T cell repertoires in COVID-19. Turning to the study itself: Samples of COVID-19 (acute and convalescent) were obtained from the United States, Italy and Spain. Sources were T cells, B-cell-depleted T cells, or PBMCs; the material itself was cDNA or gDNA.

J gave up 7 bases and V 2 bases, and 13 bases lay outside the gene matches. The length of the CDR3 is 16 residues. Germline assignment: CDR1 SGHTA and CDR2 FQGNSA. In the study's own analysis: Scientists estimated how many nucleated cells there were by amplifying reference gene primers. Clones were read by immunoSEQ multiplex PCR, and TCRdb kept only the in-frame ones, dropping some. The DNA gave D and trimming, while V, J and clone size come from that table. Of 50,000 to 60,000 clones in the sample, just under 90% were seen once. Only a few counts were recorded for this clone. The source of this sequence is an elderly man with active or convalescent COVID-19. The sequencing sample was made of peripheral blood. The chain couples TRBV7-2 to TRBJ2-7; 8 bases map to TRBD2. Written as DNA, the CDR3 is TGTGCCAGCAGCTTACGGGGGGGGCCGGCAGGTAGAGAGCAGTACTTC. Amino acids: CASSLRGGPAGREQYF.